This T cell receptor (beta chain) comes out of a study of T cell repertoires in cytomegalovirus infection (dated by TCRdb to between 2018 and 2020). In terms of the full investigation: Because public TCR beta signatures pointed to carriage of CMV infection together with the matching HLA type, the HLA type of each donor mattered for the analysis.

The CDR3 covers 14 residues, taking in both the cysteine and the phenylalanine. The entry retains the CDR3 DNA only, 42 bases that are in frame from base 1. The germline V and J ends show losses of 3 bases and 6 bases respectively, and no gene match explains 5 bases of the junction. Via the germline V gene, CDR1 is MDHEN and CDR2 SYDVKM. Data came from an Illumina HiSeq 1500. The raw public data were reprocessed by TCRdb itself: fastp quality trimming at Q25, MiXCR clonotype calling, in-frame beta chains only. Here each entry gathers all rows of one CDR3 protein and keeps the most common genes and DNA. This sample lists hundreds of thousands of distinct CDR3 sequences; about 8.8% were detected once. The top ten constitute 2.5% of the sample. Overall results and qualifications from the work: Carriers of CMV infection plus the relevant HLA type were discriminated by the cumulative frequency of public TCR beta family members in the study cohort and in an independent approximately 360-donor cohort. In the ex vivo response, HLA-C-restricted CMV-specific TCR beta clonotypes were dominant, and in two of eight donors the single most frequent clonotype came from this HLA-C-restricted group.

About this clonotype itself: Its target antigen remains unknown. No much larger clonotype is one base removed from it; base qualities were not supplied.

This receptor was obtained from a human donor in good health (CMV status not recorded). Some clones in this sample may be carry-over from other donors' samples. The sequenced sample was PBMCs. The V gene is TRBV28 and the J gene is TRBJ1-2, with 9 bases matching TRBD1. The CDR3 reads CASSLQGTGNGYTF. The DNA reads as follows: TGTGCCAGCAGTTTGCAAGGGACAGGGAATGGCTACACCTTC.